This entry lists 27 T cell receptor beta chains sequenced from one sample in a study of T cells in Graves' hyperthyroidism and ophthalmopathy (dated by TCRdb to the late 2010s). To prepare the library, multiplex PCR was applied. Sequencing instrument: Illumina HiSeq 2000. Amplification of TCR beta CDR3 regions was carried out from RNA transcripts. A first-round RT-PCR of the TCR CDR3 used the HTBI primer set with the Qiagen OneStep RT-PCR kit. TCRdb trimmed the raw reads at Q25, called clones with MiXCR and kept productive beta chains. Rows with one shared CDR3 protein collapse into an entry with the most common genes and DNA. Counted in this sample were a few hundred thousand distinct CDR3 sequences; 15% to 18% of them appeared once. The ten largest clones add up to roughly 25% of the sample. Sequences were obtained from blood. The source is a woman aged 18-29 years with Graves' hyperthyroidism that later progressed to Graves' ophthalmopathy.

This clonotype was seen at least ten times. This chain joins TRBV20-1 and TRBJ2-7; TRBD1 or TRBD2 may be the D gene (6 bases each). This CDR3 spans 15 amino acids. Germline loops: CDR1 DFQATT, CDR2 SNEGSKA (reference sequence). Trimming took off 3 bases at V and 3 bases at J, with 18 bases between the two ends. This CDR3 reads CSASGGGTPGYEQYF. The DNA for the CDR3 is TGCAGTGCTAGCGGTGGCGGGACACCTGGCTACGAGCAGTACTTC.

A single count supports this clonotype. A much larger clone lies one base from this, so it may be a read error. The rearrangement links TRBV10-3 to TRBJ2-7, with TRBD1 as a possible D gene (6 bases). CDR1 and CDR2 (germline): ENHRY, SYGVKD. Trimming removed 2 bases at V and 7 bases at J, with 18 bases between. This CDR3 spans 15 amino acids. DNA of the CDR3: TGTGCCATCAGTGAGACTACAGGGATGGGAGCTGAGCAGTACTTC. Protein product: CAISETTGMGAEQYF.

The sample holds a few counts of this clonotype. The rearrangement uses TRBV5-1 and TRBJ1-1; 9 bases align to TRBD1. CDR1 and CDR2 (germline): SGHRS, YFSETQ. This CDR3 has 16 amino acids. The ends lost 4 bases at V and 5 bases at J; junction bases unmatched: 12. The CDR3 DNA reads TGCGCCAGCAGCCCCCGACAGGGGGTGATGAGGACTGAAGCTTTCTTT. It codes for CASSPRQGVMRTEAFF.

At least ten counts were recorded for this clonotype. The genes are TRBV6-1 and TRBJ2-1; D might be TRBD2 (5 bases). Germline CDR1 and CDR2: MNHNS and SASEGT. The CDR3 is made up of 20 amino acids. The V end lost 4 bases, the J end lost 0 bases, and 25 bases lay between the germline ends. The DNA of the CDR3 is TGTGCCAGCAGTGGTGGATGGGGAGCAAGTTTAAAGAGCTCCTACAATGAGCAGTTCTTC. This translates into CASSGGWGASLKSSYNEQFF.

This clonotype appeared many times. The chain is built from TRBV7-2 and TRBJ2-4; no clear D. The V gene's germline CDR1 is SGHTA and CDR2 FQGNSA. The V and J ends lost 1 base and 7 bases respectively, with 5 bases between them. This CDR3 is 12 amino acids long. The CDR3 coding sequence is TGTGCCAGCAGCTTAGACAGCAACATTCAGTACTTC. Translating gives CASSLDSNIQYF.

This clonotype has at least ten counts. The chain is built from TRBV7-2 and TRBJ2-2; TRBD2 aligns across 7 bases. The CDR3 spans 16 residues. Germline V gives CDR1 SGHTA, CDR2 FQGNSA. Trimming cost V 1 base and J 4 bases; bases outside gene matches: 6. CDR3 DNA sequence: TGTGCCAGCAGCTTAGGCGCTAGCGGTAGCACCGGGGAGCTGTTTTTT. It codes for CASSLGASGSTGELFF.

This clonotype was observed at least ten times. As DNA, the CDR3 is TGTGCCATCAGTGAAGGTAGCAGGGAAAACATTCAGTACTTC. It specifies CAISEGSRENIQYF. This chain joins TRBV10-3 and TRBJ2-4, with D possibly being TRBD1 (5 bases). Germline V gene sequence: CDR1 ENHRY, CDR2 SYGVKD. Trimming removed 3 bases from V and 5 bases from J, with 11 bases in between. The CDR3 is 14 amino acids.

The sample holds a few counts of this clonotype. One end of the junction fails to match germline, which may point to a read error. This chain links TRBV24-1 with TRBJ2-2, with D maybe TRBD1 (5 bases). CDR1 is KGHDR and CDR2 is SFDVKD in the germline V gene. The CDR3 is 15 residues long. The CDR3 is CATSDPRADTGELFF. DNA for the CDR3: TGTGCCACCAGTGATCCCAGGGCAGACACAGGGGAGCTGTTTTTT.

The V and J genes are TRBV6-1 and TRBJ1-2; D might be TRBD1 (6 bases). Trimming left V 6 bases short and J 6 bases short, with 20 bases between. This CDR3 is 15 amino acids long. Per the germline V gene, CDR1 is MNHNS and CDR2 is SASEGT. This chain's CDR3 is CASSGGPVRVDGYTF. The CDR3 DNA reads TGTGCCAGCAGCGGGGGCCCCGTACGGGTAGATGGCTACACCTTC.

In nucleotides, the CDR3 is TGTGCCAGCAGCACGCTGCTCGGCGCTCGGAGCACAGATACGCAGTATTTT. Amino acid sequence: CASSTLLGARSTDTQYF. The chain has TRBV7-9 and TRBJ2-3, with D hard to call. Trimming left V 5 bases short and J 0 bases short, with 18 bases between. The CDR3 is 17 amino acids. Germline V gives CDR1 SEHNR, CDR2 FQNEAQ (reference sequence).

The chain couples TRBV19 to TRBJ1-2; D perhaps matches TRBD1 (5 bases). The V gene's germline CDR1 is LNHDA and CDR2 SQIVND (reference sequence). The CDR3 spans 20 residues. V gave up 3 bases and J gave up 4 bases, with 30 bases separating them. The CDR3 loop reads CASSIPPPGDPRRLPYGYTF. The DNA of the CDR3 is TGTGCCAGTAGTATCCCACCCCCGGGGGACCCCAGACGGCTTCCCTATGGCTACACCTTC. Full variable domain (missing parts from reference TRBV19 and TRBJ1-2): DGGITQSPKYLFRKEGQNVTLSCEQNLNHDAMYWYRQDPGQGLRLIYYSQIVNDFQKGDIAEGYSVSREKKESFPLTVTSAQKNPTAFYLCASSIPPPGDPRRLPYGYTFGSGTRLTVV.

This chain connects TRBV20-1 to TRBJ2-7; a possible D gene is TRBD2 (6 bases). There are 15 residues in the CDR3. Per the germline V gene, CDR1 is DFQATT and CDR2 is SNEGSKA (reference sequence). V shed 4 bases and J shed 2 bases, with 18 bases lying between them. The CDR3 nucleotides read TGCAGTGCTAACGGGGGAGGCCTACCTACCTACGAGCAGTACTTC. Encoded protein: CSANGGGLPTYEQYF.

Points on this clonotype: This clone may be a read error of a much larger clone one base away. This chain joins TRBV5-6 and TRBJ2-1, with 8 bases lining up with TRBD1. The CDR3 is 15 amino acids. CDR1 is SGHDT and CDR2 is YYEEEE in the germline V gene. The CDR3 reads CVSSSRDRFYNEQFF. DNA of the CDR3: TGTGTCAGCAGCTCCCGGGACAGGTTCTACAATGAGCAGTTCTTC.

This chain connects TRBV28 to TRBJ2-3; 9 bases are a match to TRBD1. V dropped 8 bases and J dropped 1; count of bases not matched to a gene: 7. The CDR3 is 15 residues long. The V gene's germline CDR1 is MDHEN and CDR2 SYDVKM. CDR3 DNA: TGTGCCAGCGTGTACAGGGGGCGTCGCACAGATACGCAGTATTTT. Residues: CASVYRGRRTDTQYF.

This clonotype showed up many times. V is TRBV20-1 and J is TRBJ2-3; D is undetermined. The germline gives CDR1 DFQATT, CDR2 SNEGSKA (reference sequence). The CDR3 is made up of 16 amino acids. The V gene lost 3 bases and the J gene lost 2 bases, with 18 bases spanning the gap. In DNA, the CDR3 is TGCAGTGCTAGGGGAAAGGACGACACCCTCACAGATACGCAGTATTTT. Its translation is CSARGKDDTLTDTQYF.

This clonotype was found many times. The chain links TRBV18 to TRBJ1-5; 7 bases map to TRBD1. CDR3 length: 14 amino acids. Germline V gene sequence: CDR1 KGHSH, CDR2 LQKENI. The ends lost 3 bases at V and 6 bases at J; junction bases unmatched: 5. The CDR3 loop is CASSPRGGFQPQHF. CDR3 DNA sequence: TGTGCCAGCTCACCCAGGGGGGGGTTTCAGCCCCAGCATTTT.

This clonotype showed up just once. The conserved phenylalanine or tryptophan normally closing the CDR3 is absent here, so this likely arose from a read error. The V and J genes are TRBV20-1 and TRBJ2-2; possibly TRBD2 for D (6 bases). Between the trimmed V and J ends, which lost 2 bases and 2 bases, there was a span of 9 bases. The CDR3 totals 14 residues. Germline loops: CDR1 DFQATT, CDR2 SNEGSKA (reference sequence). The DNA for the CDR3 is TGCAGTGCTAGATCAGGACTAAACACCGGGGAGCTGTTTTCT. This encodes CSARSGLNTGELFS.

The chain recombines TRBV4-1 with TRBJ2-3; 7 bases are shared with TRBD2. This CDR3 has 16 amino acids. Germline CDR1 MGHRA, CDR2 YSYEKL. Trimming at V came to 0 bases and at J to 2 bases, leaving 5 bases not matched to a gene. CDR3 DNA: TGCGCCAGCAGCCAAGAAGCGGGAACAGCCACAGATACGCAGTATTTT. Protein: CASSQEAGTATDTQYF.

This clonotype was observed at least ten times. This chain joins TRBV27 and TRBJ2-3, with TRBD2 as a possible D gene (5 bases). The CDR3 is made up of 11 amino acids. CDR1 and CDR2 from the germline V gene are MNHEY and SMNVEV (reference sequence). V lost 5 bases and J lost 11, with 11 bases in between. Here the CDR3 DNA reads TGTGCCAGCAGTAGTGCGGGTTGGCAGTATTTT. It codes for CASSSAGWQYF.

With respect to this clonotype: This may be a read error, as it is one base from a much larger clone. The CDR3 bases are TGTGCCAGCAGTGTGACAGGGGGCACAGATACGCAGTATTTT. It specifies CASSVTGGTDTQYF. The chain carries TRBV6-4 and TRBJ2-3, with 8 bases fitting TRBD1. Germline V gene data show CDR1 as MRHNA and CDR2 as SNTAGT. The CDR3 consists of 14 residues. V lost 4 bases to trimming and J lost 1 base; unmatched junction nucleotides: 1.

This clonotype has a count of ten or more. The DNA for the CDR3 is TGTGCCATCAACCGGGGGATGCCCTACGAGCAGTACTTC. It encodes CAINRGMPYEQYF. The chain uses TRBV10-3 and TRBJ2-7; a possible D gene is TRBD2 (6 bases). CDR3 length: 13 residues. Germline CDR1 and CDR2: ENHRY and SYGVKD. Trimming removed 7 bases at V and 2 bases at J, with 12 bases between.

V is TRBV4-1 and J is TRBJ2-1; D is unresolved. The CDR3 loop spans 14 amino acids. Germline CDR1 MGHRA, CDR2 YSYEKL. With 4 bases removed from V and 5 bases from J, the gap between germline ends came to 12 bases. The CDR3 loop is CASSPYPEDNEQFF. The CDR3 coding sequence is TGCGCCAGCAGCCCCTACCCTGAGGACAATGAGCAGTTCTTC.

This clonotype occurred many times. V is TRBV20-1 and J is TRBJ2-7; D is unresolved. Germline V lookup: CDR1 DFQATT, CDR2 SNEGSKA (reference sequence). This CDR3 comprises 13 residues. V was cut by 5 bases and J by 4 bases, with 15 bases left in between. CDR3 sequence (DNA): TGCAGTGCTGTGGACCTAAGGGCATACGAGCAGTACTTC. Protein: CSAVDLRAYEQYF.

The rearrangement joins TRBV6-2 or TRBV6-3 to TRBJ1-1, with 8 positions matching TRBD1. The CDR3 length is 17 residues. The junction had 15 bases not matched to a gene; V was cut back by 5 bases and J by 4 bases. The germline V gene has CDR1 MNHEY and CDR2 SVGEGT. The DNA for the CDR3 is TGTGCCAGCAGTCTAAGGACAGGGCGACACCAGCCCACTGAAGCTTTCTTT. It is translated as CASSLRTGRHQPTEAFF.

Many counts were recorded for this clonotype. The chain joins TRBV2 to TRBJ1-1; the match to TRBD1 covers 8 bases. Germline V CDR1 and CDR2: SNHLY, FYNNEI. V was clipped by 6 bases and J by 1 base; unmatched bases: 4. The CDR3 contains 14 residues. The CDR3 DNA is TGTGCCAGCAGGGGGGGGACAGGGAACACTGAAGCTTTCTTT. This sequence encodes CASRGGTGNTEAFF.

There are many counts of this clonotype. This chain uses TRBV28 with TRBJ2-3, with D hard to call. V shed 3 bases and J shed 4 bases, with 11 bases lying between them. This CDR3 comprises 14 residues. Germline CDR1 and CDR2: MDHEN and SYDVKM. CDR3 residues: CASSFGQAADTQYF. As DNA, the CDR3 is TGTGCCAGCAGTTTTGGTCAGGCCGCAGATACGCAGTATTTT. Supplemented by reference TRBV28 and TRBJ2-3, the full variable domain reads DVKVTQSSRYLVKRTGEKVFLECVQDMDHENMFWYRQDPGLGLRLIYFSYDVKMKEKGDIPEGYSVSREKKERFSLILESASTNQTSMYLCASSFGQAADTQYFGPGTRLTVL.

This clonotype was seen repeatedly, ten times or more. This sequence joins TRBV4-1 and TRBJ2-1, with 9 bases fitting TRBD2. The CDR3 contains 18 residues. Germline V gene lookup returns CDR1 MGHRA and CDR2 YSYEKL. V was pared by 0 bases and J by 5 bases, with 11 bases of the junction left unmatched. The CDR3 DNA reads as TGCGCCAGCAGCCAAGATTGGTTACTAGCGGGCCTGCACAATGAGCAGTTCTTC. Protein product: CASSQDWLLAGLHNEQFF.